This passage covers 3 T cell receptor beta chains from one sample sequenced in a study of naive and memory T cell subsets. For these receptors, no antigen is known. Findings and limits, study-wide: Naive repertoires, especially CD8, held a few larger clonotypes, possibly memory cells re-expressing CD45RA.

Two oligonucleotides, mixed equimolar, formed the beta constant-region primer covering TRBC1 and TRBC2. Nested alpha and beta constant-region primers with the SP2 primer drove four PCR rounds on ligated cDNA. Using its own MiXCR run on the UMI-ligation and nested PCR reads, TCRdb lists one record per CDR3 protein. The data show over 80,000 distinct CDR3 sequences, with about 11% seen just once and just over 0.13% held by the top ten. Input material: naive CD4+ T cells from blood. These receptors originate from a human donor in good health.

This clonotype was observed a handful of times. The chain has TRBV6-2 or TRBV6-3 and TRBJ1-1, with no clear D. Trimming removed 6 bases at V and 8 bases at J, with 10 bases between. Germline V gene lookup returns CDR1 MNHEY and CDR2 SVGEGT. The CDR3 length is 11 residues. The CDR3 region has the DNA TGTGCCAGCAGCTGGACCACGGAAGCTTTCTTT. Amino acid sequence: CASSWTTEAFF.

The V gene is TRBV19, the J gene TRBJ2-2; 9 bases are shared with TRBD1. Germline CDR1 and CDR2: LNHDA and SQIVND (reference sequence). V shed 6 bases, J shed 3 bases, and the junction held 8 bases outside the gene matches. CDR3 length equals 16 residues. CDR3 protein: CASRDRGDRYTGELFF. The DNA for the CDR3 is TGTGCCAGTAGGGACAGGGGAGACCGGTACACCGGGGAGCTGTTTTTT.

This rearrangement joins TRBV30 to TRBJ2-3; TRBD2 might be the D (6 bases). The CDR3 is made up of 14 amino acids. Germline lookup yields CDR1 GTSNPN and CDR2 SVGIG (reference sequence). V was clipped by 2 bases and J by 14 bases, with 23 bases between them. The CDR3 spells CAWSPTSSGAMTYF. The CDR3 bases are TGTGCCTGGAGTCCGACTAGTTCGGGAGCAATGACGTATTTT.